There are a few counts of the clone carrying this TCR beta chain. As originally analysed: Amplification from reference gene primers served as the basis for estimated nucleated cell counts. Clones were read by immunoSEQ multiplex PCR, and TCRdb kept only the in-frame ones, dropping some. For V, J and clone size, that table is used; D and trimming come from the DNA. Of 200,000 to 250,000 clones listed, approximately 82% are singletons. The source of the sample is a study of blood T cell repertoires in COVID-19. For the study at large: COVID-19 samples, acute and convalescent, were from the United States, Italy and Spain. From T cells, B-cell-depleted T cells, or PBMCs came the material, which was cDNA or gDNA.

The trim removed 3 bases at V and 5 bases at J, leaving 3 bases unmatched. Germline loops: CDR1 SGDLS, CDR2 YYNGEE. The CDR3 contains 13 residues. The sequenced sample was peripheral blood. The V call is TRBV9, the J call TRBJ1-1; 8 bases match TRBD1. The TCR originated in a woman older than 75 with acute or convalescent COVID-19. The DNA of the CDR3 is TGTGCCAGCAGCGCCACAGGGGGTACTGAAGCTTTCTTT. Translating it yields CASSATGGTEAFF.